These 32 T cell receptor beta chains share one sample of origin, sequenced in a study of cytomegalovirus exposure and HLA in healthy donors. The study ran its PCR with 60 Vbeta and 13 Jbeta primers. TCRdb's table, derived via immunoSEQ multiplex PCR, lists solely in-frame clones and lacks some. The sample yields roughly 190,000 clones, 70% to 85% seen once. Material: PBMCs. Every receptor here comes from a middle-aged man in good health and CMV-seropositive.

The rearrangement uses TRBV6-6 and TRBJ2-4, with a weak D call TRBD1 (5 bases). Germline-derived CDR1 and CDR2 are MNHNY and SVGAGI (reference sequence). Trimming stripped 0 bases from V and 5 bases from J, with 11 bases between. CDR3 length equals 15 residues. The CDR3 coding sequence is TGTGCCAGCAGTTACTCGAAAAGGGGCCAAAACATTCAGTACTTC. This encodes CASSYSKRGQNIQYF.

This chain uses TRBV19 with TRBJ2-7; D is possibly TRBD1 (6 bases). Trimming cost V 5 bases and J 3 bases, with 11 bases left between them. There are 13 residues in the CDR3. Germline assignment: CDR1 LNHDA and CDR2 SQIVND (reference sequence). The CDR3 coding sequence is TGTGCCAGTAGTCCCGGACAGTACTACGAGCAGTACTTC. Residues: CASSPGQYYEQYF.

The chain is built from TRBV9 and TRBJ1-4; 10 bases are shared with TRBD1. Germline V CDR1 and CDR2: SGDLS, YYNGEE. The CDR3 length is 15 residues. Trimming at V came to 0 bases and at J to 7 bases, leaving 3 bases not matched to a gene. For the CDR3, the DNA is TGTGCCAGCAGCGTAGATAGGGACAGGGGTGAAAAACTGTTTTTT. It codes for CASSVDRDRGEKLFF. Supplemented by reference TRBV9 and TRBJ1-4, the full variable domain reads DSGVTQTPKHLITATGQRVTLRCSPRSGDLSVYWYQQSLDQGLQFLIQYYNGEERAKGNILERFSAQQFPDLHSELNLSSLELGDSALYFCASSVDRDRGEKLFFGSGTQLSVL.

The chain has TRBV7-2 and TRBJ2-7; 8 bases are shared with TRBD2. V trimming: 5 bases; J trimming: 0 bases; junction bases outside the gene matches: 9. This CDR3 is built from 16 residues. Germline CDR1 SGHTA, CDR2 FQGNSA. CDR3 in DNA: TGTGCCAGCAGCCCCACCGGGACTAGGGACTCCTACGAGCAGTACTTC. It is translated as CASSPTGTRDSYEQYF.

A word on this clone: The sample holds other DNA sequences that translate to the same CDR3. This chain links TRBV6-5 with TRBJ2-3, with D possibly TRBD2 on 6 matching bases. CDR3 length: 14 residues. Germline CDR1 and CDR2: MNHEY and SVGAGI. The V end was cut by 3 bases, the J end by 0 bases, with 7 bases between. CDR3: CASSYGGSTDTQYF. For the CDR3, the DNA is TGTGCCAGCAGTTATGGGGGGAGCACAGATACGCAGTATTTT.

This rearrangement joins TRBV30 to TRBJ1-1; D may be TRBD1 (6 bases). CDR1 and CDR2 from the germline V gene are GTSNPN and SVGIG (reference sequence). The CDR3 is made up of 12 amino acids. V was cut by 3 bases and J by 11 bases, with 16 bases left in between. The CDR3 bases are TGTGCCTGGAGCGGTGGGGGGGCGCGGGCTTTCTTT. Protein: CAWSGGGARAFF.

CDR3 in amino acids: CASSREAQGVSGANVLTF. The CDR3, as DNA: TGCGCCAGCAGCCGAGAGGCACAGGGGGTCAGTGGGGCCAACGTCCTGACTTTC. This chain uses TRBV4-3 with TRBJ2-6; 8 bases match TRBD1. This CDR3 region has 18 residues. Germline V gene sequence: CDR1 LGHNA, CDR2 YSLEER. The J segment lost 3 bases and the V segment lost 4 bases, leaving 11 bases of the junction unmatched.

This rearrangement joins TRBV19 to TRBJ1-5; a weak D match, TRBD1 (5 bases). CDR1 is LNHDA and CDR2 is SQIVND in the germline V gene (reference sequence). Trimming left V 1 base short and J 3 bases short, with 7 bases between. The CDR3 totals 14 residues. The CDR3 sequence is CASSIVRVNQPQHF. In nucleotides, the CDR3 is TGTGCCAGTAGTATAGTCAGGGTCAATCAGCCCCAGCATTTT.

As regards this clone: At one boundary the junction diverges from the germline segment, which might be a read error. The CDR3 loop reads CSSSGPPRDRDPEAFF. CDR3 DNA sequence: TGTTCCAGCAGCGGCCCGCCTAGGGACAGGGACCCTGAAGCTTTCTTT. V usage is TRBV7-9 and J usage is TRBJ1-1; 9 bases are a match to TRBD1. Per the germline V gene, CDR1 is SEHNR and CDR2 is FQNEAQ (reference sequence). The CDR3 extends over 16 amino acids.

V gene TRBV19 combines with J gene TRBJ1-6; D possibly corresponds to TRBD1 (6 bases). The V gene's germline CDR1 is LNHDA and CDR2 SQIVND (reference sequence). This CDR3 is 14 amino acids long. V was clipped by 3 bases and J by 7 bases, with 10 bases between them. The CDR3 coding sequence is TGTGCCAGTAGTATTGTACAGGGAAATTCACCCCTCCACTTT. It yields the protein CASSIVQGNSPLHF.

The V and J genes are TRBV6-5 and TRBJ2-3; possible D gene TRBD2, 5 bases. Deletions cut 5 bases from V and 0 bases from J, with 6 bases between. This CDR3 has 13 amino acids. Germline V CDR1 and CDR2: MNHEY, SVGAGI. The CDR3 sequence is CASSGLSTDTQYF. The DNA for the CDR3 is TGTGCCAGCAGTGGACTTAGCACAGATACGCAGTATTTT.

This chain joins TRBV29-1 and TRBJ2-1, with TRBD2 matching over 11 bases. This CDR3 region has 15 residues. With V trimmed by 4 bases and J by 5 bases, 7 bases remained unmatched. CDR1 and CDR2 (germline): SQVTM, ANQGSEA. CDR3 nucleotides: TGCAGCGTTGCCTTTGGGACTAGCGGTCACAATGAGCAGTTCTTC. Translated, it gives CSVAFGTSGHNEQFF.

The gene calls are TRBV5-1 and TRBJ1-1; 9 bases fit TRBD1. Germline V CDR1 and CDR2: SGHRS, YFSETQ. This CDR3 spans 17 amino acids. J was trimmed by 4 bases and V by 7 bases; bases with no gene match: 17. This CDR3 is CASGAGQGGLAGTEAFF. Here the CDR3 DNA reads TGCGCCAGCGGGGCGGGACAGGGTGGTTTGGCGGGCACTGAAGCTTTCTTT.

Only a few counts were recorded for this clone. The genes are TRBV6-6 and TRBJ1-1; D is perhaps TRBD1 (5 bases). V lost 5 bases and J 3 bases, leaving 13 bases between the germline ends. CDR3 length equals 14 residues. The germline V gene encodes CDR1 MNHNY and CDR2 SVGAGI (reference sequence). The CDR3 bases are TGTGCCAGCAGTGACCGCCCGGGGGACACTGAAGCTTTCTTT. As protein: CASSDRPGDTEAFF.

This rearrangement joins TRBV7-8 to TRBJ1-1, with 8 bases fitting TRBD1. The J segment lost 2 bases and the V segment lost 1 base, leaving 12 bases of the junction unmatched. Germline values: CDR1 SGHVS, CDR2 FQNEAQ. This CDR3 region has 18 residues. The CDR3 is CASSLGFRAGGLNTEAFF. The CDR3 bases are TGTGCCAGCAGCTTAGGCTTTAGGGCAGGGGGCCTTAACACTGAAGCTTTCTTT. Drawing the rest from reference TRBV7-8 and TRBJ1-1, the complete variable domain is GAGVSQSPRYKVAKRGQDVALRCDPISGHVSLFWYQQALGQGPEFLTYFQNEAQLDKSGLPSDRFFAERPEGSVSTLKIQRTQQEDSAVYLCASSLGFRAGGLNTEAFFGQGTRLTVV.

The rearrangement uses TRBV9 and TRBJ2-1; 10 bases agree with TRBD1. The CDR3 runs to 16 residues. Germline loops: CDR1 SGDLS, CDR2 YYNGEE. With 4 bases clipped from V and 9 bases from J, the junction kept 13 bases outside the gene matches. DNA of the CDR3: TGTGCCAGCAGCCAGATTCGGGGACAGGGGCCGGGTGAGCAGTTCTTC. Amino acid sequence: CASSQIRGQGPGEQFF.

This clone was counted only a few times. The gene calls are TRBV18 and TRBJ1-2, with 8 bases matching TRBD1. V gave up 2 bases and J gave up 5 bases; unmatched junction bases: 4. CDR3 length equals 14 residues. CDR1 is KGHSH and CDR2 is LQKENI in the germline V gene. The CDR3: CASSPSTGEYGYTF. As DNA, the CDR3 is TGTGCCAGCTCACCATCGACAGGGGAGTATGGCTACACCTTC. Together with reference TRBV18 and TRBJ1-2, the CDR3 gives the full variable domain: NAGVMQNPRHLVRRRGQEARLRCSPMKGHSHVYWYRQLPEEGLKFMVYLQKENIIDESGMPKERFSAEFPKEGPSILRIQQVVRGDSAAYFCASSPSTGEYGYTFGSGTRLTVV.

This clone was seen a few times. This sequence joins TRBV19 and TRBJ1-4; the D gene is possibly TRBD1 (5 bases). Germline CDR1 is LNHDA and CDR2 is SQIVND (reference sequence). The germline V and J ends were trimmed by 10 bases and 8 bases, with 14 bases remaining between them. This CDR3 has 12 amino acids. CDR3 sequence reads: CATGTLGEKLFF. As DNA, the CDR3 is TGTGCCACCGGGACTTTGGGCGAAAAACTGTTTTTT. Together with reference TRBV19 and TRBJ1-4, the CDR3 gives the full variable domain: DGGITQSPKYLFRKEGQNVTLSCEQNLNHDAMYWYRQDPGQGLRLIYYSQIVNDFQKGDIAEGYSVSREKKESFPLTVTSAQKNPTAFYLCATGTLGEKLFFGSGTQLSVL.

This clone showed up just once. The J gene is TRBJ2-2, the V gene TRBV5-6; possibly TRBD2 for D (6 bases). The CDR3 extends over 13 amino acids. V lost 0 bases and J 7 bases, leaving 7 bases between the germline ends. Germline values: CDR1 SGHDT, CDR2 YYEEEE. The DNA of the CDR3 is TGTGCCAGCAGCTTGGCCGGGGGCGGGGAGCTGTTTTTT. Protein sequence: CASSLAGGGELFF.

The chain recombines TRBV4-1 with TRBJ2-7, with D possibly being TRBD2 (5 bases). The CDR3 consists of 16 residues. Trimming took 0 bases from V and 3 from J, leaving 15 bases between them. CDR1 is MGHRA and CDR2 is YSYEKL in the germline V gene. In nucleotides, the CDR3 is TGCGCCAGCAGCCAAGATTTAGAGGGTTCACTCTACGAGCAGTACTTC. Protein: CASSQDLEGSLYEQYF.

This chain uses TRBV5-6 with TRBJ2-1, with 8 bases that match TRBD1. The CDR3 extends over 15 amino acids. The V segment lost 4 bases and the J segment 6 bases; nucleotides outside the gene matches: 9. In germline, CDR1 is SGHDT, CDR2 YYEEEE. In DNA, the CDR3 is TGTGCCAGCAGCACACAGGGGGTGTGGGGCAATGAGCAGTTCTTC. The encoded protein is CASSTQGVWGNEQFF.

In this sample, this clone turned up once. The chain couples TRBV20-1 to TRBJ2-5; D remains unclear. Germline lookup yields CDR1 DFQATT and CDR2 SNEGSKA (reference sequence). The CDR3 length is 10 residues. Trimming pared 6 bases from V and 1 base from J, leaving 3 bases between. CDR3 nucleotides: TGCAGTGCCATCCAAGAGACCCAGTACTTC. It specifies CSAIQETQYF.

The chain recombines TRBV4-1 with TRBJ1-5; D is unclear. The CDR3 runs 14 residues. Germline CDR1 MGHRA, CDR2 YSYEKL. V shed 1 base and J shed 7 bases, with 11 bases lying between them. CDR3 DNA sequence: TGCGCCAGCAGCCAAGGGATCAGCGGCCAGCCCCAGCATTTT. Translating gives CASSQGISGQPQHF.

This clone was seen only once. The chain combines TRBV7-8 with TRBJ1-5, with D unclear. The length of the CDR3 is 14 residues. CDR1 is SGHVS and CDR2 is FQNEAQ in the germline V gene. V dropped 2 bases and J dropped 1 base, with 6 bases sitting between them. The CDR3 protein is CASSLTGSNQPQHF. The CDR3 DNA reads TGTGCCAGCAGCTTAACGGGGAGCAATCAGCCCCAGCATTTT.

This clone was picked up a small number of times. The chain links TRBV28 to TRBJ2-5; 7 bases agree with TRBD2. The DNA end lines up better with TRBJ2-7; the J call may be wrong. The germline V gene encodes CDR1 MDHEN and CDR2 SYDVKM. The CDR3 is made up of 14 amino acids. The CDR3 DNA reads TGTGCCAGCAGTTTCGGGGGGAGATCCTACGAGCAGTACTTC. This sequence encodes CASSFGGRSYEQYF.

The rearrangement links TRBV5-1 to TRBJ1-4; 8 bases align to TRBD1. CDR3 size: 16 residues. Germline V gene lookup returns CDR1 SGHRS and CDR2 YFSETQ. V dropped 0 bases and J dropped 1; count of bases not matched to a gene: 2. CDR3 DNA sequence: TGCGCCAGCAGCTTGGGGGGGACAGGAACTAATGAAAAACTGTTTTTT. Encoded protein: CASSLGGTGTNEKLFF.

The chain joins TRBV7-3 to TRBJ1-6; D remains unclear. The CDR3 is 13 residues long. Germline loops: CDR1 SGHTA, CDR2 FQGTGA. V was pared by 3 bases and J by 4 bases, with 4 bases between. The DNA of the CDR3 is TGTGCCAGCAGCTTGTCGTATAATTCACCCCTCCACTTT. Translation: CASSLSYNSPLHF.

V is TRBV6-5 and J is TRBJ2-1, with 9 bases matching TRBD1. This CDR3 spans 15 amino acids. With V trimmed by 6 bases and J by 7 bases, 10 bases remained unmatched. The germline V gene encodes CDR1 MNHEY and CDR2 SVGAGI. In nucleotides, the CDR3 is TGTGCCAGCAGGTCCACAGGGGGCGGTTGGAATGAGCAGTTCTTC. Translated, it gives CASRSTGGGWNEQFF.

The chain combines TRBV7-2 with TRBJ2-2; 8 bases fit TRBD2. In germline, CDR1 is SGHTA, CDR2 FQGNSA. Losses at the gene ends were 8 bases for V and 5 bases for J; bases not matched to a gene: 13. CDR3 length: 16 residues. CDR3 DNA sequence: TGTGCCAGCCGGGTTGGGGCGGGGGGCTGGACCGGGGAGCTGTTTTTT. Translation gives CASRVGAGGWTGELFF.

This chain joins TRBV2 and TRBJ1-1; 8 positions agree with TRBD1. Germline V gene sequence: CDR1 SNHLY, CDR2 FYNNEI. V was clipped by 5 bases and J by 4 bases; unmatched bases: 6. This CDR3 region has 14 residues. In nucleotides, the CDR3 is TGTGCCAGCAGTAATCAGGGGGCGCGCACTGAAGCTTTCTTT. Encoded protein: CASSNQGARTEAFF. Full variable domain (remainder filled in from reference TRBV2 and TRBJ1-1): EPEVTQTPSHQVTQMGQEVILRCVPISNHLYFYWYRQILGQKVEFLVSFYNNEISEKSEIFDDQFSVERPDGSNFTLKIRSTKLEDSAMYFCASSNQGARTEAFFGQGTRLTVV.

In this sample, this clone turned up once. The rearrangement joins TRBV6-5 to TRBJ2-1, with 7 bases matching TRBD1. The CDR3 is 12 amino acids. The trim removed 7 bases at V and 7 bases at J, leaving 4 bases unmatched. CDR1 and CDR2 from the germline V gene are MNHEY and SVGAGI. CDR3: CASMGQRNEQFF. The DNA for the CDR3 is TGTGCCAGCATGGGACAGCGAAATGAGCAGTTCTTC.

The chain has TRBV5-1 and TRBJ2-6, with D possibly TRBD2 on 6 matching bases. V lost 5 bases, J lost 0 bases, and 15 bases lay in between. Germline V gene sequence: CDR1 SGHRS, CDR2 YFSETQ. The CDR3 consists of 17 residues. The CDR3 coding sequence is TGCGCCAGCAGTTCCGGGACTTACAGCTCTGGGGCCAACGTCCTGACTTTC. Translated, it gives CASSSGTYSSGANVLTF.